The clone carrying this T cell receptor (beta chain) has just a few counts. Unique molecular identifiers were incorporated during preparation of the TCRbeta library. TCRdb analysed the PCR reads with MiXCR anew, one entry per CDR3 protein. The sample lists 210,000 or so distinct CDR3 sequences; around 9.6% were seen once. The CDR3 is 16 residues long. V was pared by 6 bases and J by 8 bases, with 15 bases of the junction left unmatched. These data come from a study of T-cell reconstitution after alpha-beta-depleted transplantation in children. This receptor was taken from a human donor who donated a stem cell graft to a child with acute lymphoblastic leukemia. The V gene is TRBV12-3 or TRBV12-4, the J gene TRBJ1-2, with TRBD1 matching 10 bases. The sample here was PBMCs from the stem cell graft donor, taken from the stem cell graft. In DNA form, the CDR3 reads TGTGCCAGCAGCGTGATCTTCGGGACAGGGGTGTGGGGCTACACCTTC. Translated: CASSVIFGTGVWGYTF.